Below are 5 T cell receptor beta chains sequenced from a single sample in a study of Ad26.COV2.S vaccination and SARS-CoV-2 variants. Treatment meaning: roughly 20 received Ad26.COV2.S at low or high dose, single or two shots; about 5 received placebo; per-sample allocation not given. Day 63 after the first injection of vaccine or placebo was the sampling time. Some clones are missing from TCRdb's copy, which holds only in-frame ones; the method was immunoSEQ multiplex PCR. The profile shows 300,000 to 400,000 clones, around nine tenths of them singletons. Sample: peripheral blood, taken in a trial of Ad26.COV2.S vaccine versus placebo. These receptors originate from a person aged 18-65 years who received the Ad26.COV2.S COVID-19 vaccine or a placebo.

This sequence joins TRBV7-2 and TRBJ1-1; 11 positions match TRBD1. Germline CDR1 SGHTA, CDR2 FQGNSA. CDR3 length: 17 amino acids. V lost 4 bases, J lost 4 bases, and 11 bases stayed unmatched. CDR3 sequence (DNA): TGTGCCAGCAGCTGGACCGGGACAGGGGGTTATGGCACTGAAGCTTTCTTT. It yields the protein CASSWTGTGGYGTEAFF.

The chain employs TRBV2 and TRBJ1-4; D gene ambiguous. V shed 8 bases and J shed 11 bases, with 12 bases lying between them. Germline-derived CDR1 and CDR2 are SNHLY and FYNNEI. CDR3 length: 11 amino acids. CDR3 sequence reads: CASLLENKLFF. As DNA, the CDR3 is TGTGCCAGCTTATTGGAGAATAAACTGTTTTTT.

The chain uses TRBV28 and TRBJ2-5, with 10 bases identical to TRBD2. After removal of 6 bases from V and 4 bases from J, the junction contained 2 bases not matched to a gene. This CDR3 is 13 amino acids long. Germline V gene data show CDR1 as MDHEN and CDR2 as SYDVKM. CDR3 loop: CASSLAGGETQYF. Here the CDR3 DNA reads TGTGCCAGCAGCTTAGCGGGGGGAGAGACCCAGTACTTC.

Written as DNA, the CDR3 is TGCAGCGTTGAAGTTCCTGGGAGGATAAACTATGGCTACACCTTC. Translating gives CSVEVPGRINYGYTF. The genes are TRBV29-1 and TRBJ1-2; D unresolved. Between the trimmed V and J ends, which lost 1 base and 2 bases, there was a span of 14 bases. Per germline, CDR1 SQVTM and CDR2 ANQGSEA. The CDR3 is 15 residues long.

The chain carries TRBV3-1 (or the pseudogene TRBV3-2) and TRBJ1-2; possible D gene TRBD1, 5 bases. This CDR3 is 16 amino acids long. The germline V and J ends were trimmed by 3 bases and 8 bases, with 22 bases remaining between them. Germline CDR1 is LGHDT and CDR2 is YNNKEL (reference sequence). DNA of the CDR3: TGTGCCAGCAGCCAGGAGGGGACGGCCGATGGGAGAGGCTACACCTTC. Translation: CASSQEGTADGRGYTF.